This T cell receptor (beta chain) was sequenced for a study of T-cell reconstitution after alpha-beta-depleted transplantation in children. In its sample, this clonotype was seen a few times. CDR1 and CDR2 from the germline V gene are LNHDA and SQIVND (reference sequence). The CDR3 loop spans 16 amino acids. With 8 bases removed from V and 0 bases from J, the gap between germline ends came to 19 bases. Molecular barcoding with unique molecular identifiers was used for the TCRbeta library. TCRdb analysed the PCR reads with MiXCR anew, one entry per CDR3 protein. The sample shows about 500,000 distinct CDR3 sequences, 32% of them seen only once.

The rearrangement joins TRBV19 to TRBJ1-1; TRBD1 might be the D (6 bases). The sequences come from PBMCs from the stem cell graft donor, collected from the stem cell graft. The TCR comes from a human donor who donated a stem cell graft to a child with aplastic anemia. Here the CDR3 DNA reads TGTGCCAGTGAGGCGACGGGGGCCCTCCTGAACACTGAAGCTTTCTTT. Protein: CASEATGALLNTEAFF.